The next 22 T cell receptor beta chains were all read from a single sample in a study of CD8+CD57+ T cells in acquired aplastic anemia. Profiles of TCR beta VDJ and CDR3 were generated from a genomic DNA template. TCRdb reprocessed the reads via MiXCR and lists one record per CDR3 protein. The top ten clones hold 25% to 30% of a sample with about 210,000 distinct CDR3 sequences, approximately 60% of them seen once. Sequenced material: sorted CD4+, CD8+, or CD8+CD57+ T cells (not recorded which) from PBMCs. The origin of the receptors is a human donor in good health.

The CDR3 bases are TGCGCCAGCAGCCGACAAAGCGGGGGCCAAGCCTACGAGCAGTACTTC. Protein: CASSRQSGGQAYEQYF. The J gene is TRBJ2-7, the V gene TRBV5-1; 8 positions agree with TRBD2. The CDR3 spans 16 residues. From germline, CDR1 is SGHRS and CDR2 YFSETQ. Losses at the gene ends were 4 bases for V and 2 bases for J; bases not matched to a gene: 11.

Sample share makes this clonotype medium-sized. The CDR3 bases are TGCAGTGCTAGAGCGGATCACGACTACGAGCAGTACTTC. This encodes CSARADHDYEQYF. This chain joins TRBV20-1 and TRBJ2-7, with no clear D. V was shortened by 1 base and J by 3 bases, with 10 bases between the two germline ends. Germline CDR1 is DFQATT and CDR2 is SNEGSKA (reference sequence). The CDR3 is 13 residues long.

CDR3 protein: CATSDGAGPDNEKLFF. The CDR3 DNA reads as TGTGCCACCAGTGATGGGGCCGGTCCAGATAATGAAAAACTGTTTTTT. The chain employs TRBV24-1 and TRBJ1-4; D is perhaps TRBD1 (5 bases). This CDR3 has 16 residues. V lost 3 bases, J lost 4 bases, and 14 bases lay in between. Germline V gives CDR1 KGHDR, CDR2 SFDVKD.

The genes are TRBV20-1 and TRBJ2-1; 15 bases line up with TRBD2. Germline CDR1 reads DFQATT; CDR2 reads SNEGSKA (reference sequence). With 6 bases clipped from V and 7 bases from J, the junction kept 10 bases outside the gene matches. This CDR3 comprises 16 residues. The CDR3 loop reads CSAPSRTSGRANEQFF. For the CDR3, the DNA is TGCAGTGCACCTTCGCGGACTAGCGGGAGGGCGAATGAGCAGTTCTTC.

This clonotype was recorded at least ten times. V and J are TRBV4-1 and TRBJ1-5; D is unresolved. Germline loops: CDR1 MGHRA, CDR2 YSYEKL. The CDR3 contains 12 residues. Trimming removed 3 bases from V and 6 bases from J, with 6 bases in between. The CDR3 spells CASSQIGQPQHF. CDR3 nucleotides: TGCGCCAGCAGCCAGATAGGTCAGCCCCAGCATTTT.

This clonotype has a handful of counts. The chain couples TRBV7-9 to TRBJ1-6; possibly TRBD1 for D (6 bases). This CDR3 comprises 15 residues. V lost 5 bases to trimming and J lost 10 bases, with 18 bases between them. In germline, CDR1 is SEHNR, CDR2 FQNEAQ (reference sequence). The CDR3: CASSNTGTLGSPLHF. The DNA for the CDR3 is TGTGCCAGCAGCAATACAGGGACCTTAGGGTCACCCCTCCACTTT.

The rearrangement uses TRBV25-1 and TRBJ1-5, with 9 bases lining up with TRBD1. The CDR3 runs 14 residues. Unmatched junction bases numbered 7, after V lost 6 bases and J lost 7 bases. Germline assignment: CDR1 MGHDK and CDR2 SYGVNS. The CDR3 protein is CASRGTGLGQPQHF. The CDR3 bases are TGTGCCAGCAGGGGGACAGGGTTGGGCCAGCCCCAGCATTTT. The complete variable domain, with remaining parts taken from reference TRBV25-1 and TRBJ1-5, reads EADIYQTPRYLVIGTGKKITLECSQTMGHDKMYWYQQDPGMELHLIHYSYGVNSTEKGDLSSESTVSRIRTEHFPLTLESARPSHTSQYLCASRGTGLGQPQHFGDGTRLSIL.

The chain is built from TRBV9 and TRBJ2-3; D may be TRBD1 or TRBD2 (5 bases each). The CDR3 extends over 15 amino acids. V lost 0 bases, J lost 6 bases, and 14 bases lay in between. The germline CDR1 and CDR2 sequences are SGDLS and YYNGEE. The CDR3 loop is CASSVVGRVADTQYF. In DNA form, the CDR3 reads TGTGCCAGCAGCGTAGTAGGCAGGGTAGCGGATACGCAGTATTTT.

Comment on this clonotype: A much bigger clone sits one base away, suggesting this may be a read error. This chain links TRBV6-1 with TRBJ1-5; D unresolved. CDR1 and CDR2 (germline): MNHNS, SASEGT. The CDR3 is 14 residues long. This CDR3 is CAISEVAGDQPQHF. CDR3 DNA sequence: TGTGCCATCAGTGAAGTGGCTGGCGATCAGCCCCAGCATTTT.

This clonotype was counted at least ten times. Written as DNA, the CDR3 is TGTGCCAGCAGCCAGACAGGGGATAATGAAAAACTGTTTTTT. Encoded protein: CASSQTGDNEKLFF. The chain has TRBV7-9 and TRBJ1-4, with TRBD1 identical over 8 bases. This CDR3 comprises 14 residues. Trimming took 5 bases from V and 4 from J; bases not matched to a gene: 3. CDR1 is SEHNR, CDR2 FQNEAQ, per germline (reference sequence). Together with reference TRBV7-9 and TRBJ1-4, the CDR3 gives the full variable domain: DTGVSQNPRHKITKRGQNVTFRCDPISEHNRLYWYRQTLGQGPEFLTYFQNEAQLEKSRLLSDRFSAERPKGSFSTLEIQRTEQGDSAMYLCASSQTGDNEKLFFGSGTQLSVL.

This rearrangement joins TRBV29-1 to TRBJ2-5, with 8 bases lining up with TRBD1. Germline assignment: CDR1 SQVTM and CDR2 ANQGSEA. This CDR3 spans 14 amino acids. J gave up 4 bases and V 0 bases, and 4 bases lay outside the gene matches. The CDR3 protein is CSVEDGDRRETQYF. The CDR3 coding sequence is TGCAGCGTTGAAGACGGGGACAGGCGAGAGACCCAGTACTTC.

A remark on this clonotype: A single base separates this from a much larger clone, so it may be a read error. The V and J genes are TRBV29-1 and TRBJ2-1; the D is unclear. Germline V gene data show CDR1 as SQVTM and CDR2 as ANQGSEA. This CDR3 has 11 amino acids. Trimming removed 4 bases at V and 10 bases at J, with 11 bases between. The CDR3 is CSVVESYEQFF. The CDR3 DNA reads TGCAGCGTTGTGGAATCCTACGAGCAGTTCTTC.

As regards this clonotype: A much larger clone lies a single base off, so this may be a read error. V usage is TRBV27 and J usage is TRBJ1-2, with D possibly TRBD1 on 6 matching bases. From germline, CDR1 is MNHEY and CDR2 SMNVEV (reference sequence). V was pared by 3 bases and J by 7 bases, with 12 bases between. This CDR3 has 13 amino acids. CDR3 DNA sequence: TGTGCCAGCAGTTTTGTGACAGGTGGTGGCTACACCTTC. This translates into CASSFVTGGGYTF.

The CDR3 spells CASSYPRPLDRLNTEAFF. In DNA form, the CDR3 reads TGTGCCAGCAGTTACCCGAGACCCCTCGACAGGTTGAACACTGAAGCTTTCTTT. V gene TRBV6-2 or TRBV6-3 combines with J gene TRBJ1-1, with D perhaps TRBD1 (6 bases). Looked up from germline, CDR1 is MNHEY and CDR2 is SVGEGT. The CDR3 covers 18 residues. Trimming removed 2 bases from V and 0 bases from J, with 19 bases in between.

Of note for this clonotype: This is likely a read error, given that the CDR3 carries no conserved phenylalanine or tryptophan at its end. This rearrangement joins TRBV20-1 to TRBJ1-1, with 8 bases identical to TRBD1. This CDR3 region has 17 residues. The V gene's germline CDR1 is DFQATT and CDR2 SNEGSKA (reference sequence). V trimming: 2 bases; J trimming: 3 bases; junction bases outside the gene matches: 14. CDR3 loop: CSARNPKGTGMDTEAFS. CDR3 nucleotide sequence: TGCAGTGCTAGAAACCCTAAAGGGACAGGCATGGACACTGAAGCTTTCTCT.

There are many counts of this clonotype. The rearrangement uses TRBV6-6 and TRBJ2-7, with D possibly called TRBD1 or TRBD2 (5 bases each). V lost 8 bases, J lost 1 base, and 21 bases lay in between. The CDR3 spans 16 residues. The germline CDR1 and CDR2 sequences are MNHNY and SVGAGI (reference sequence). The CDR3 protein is CASAYSRGDLSYEQYF. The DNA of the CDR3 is TGTGCCAGCGCCTACTCCCGGGGCGACTTATCCTACGAGCAGTACTTC.

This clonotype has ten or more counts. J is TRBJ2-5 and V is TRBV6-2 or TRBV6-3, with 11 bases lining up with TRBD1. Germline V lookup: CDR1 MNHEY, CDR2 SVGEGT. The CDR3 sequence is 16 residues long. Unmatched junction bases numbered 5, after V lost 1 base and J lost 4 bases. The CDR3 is CASSYYPGQGVETQYF. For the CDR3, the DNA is TGTGCCAGCAGTTACTACCCGGGACAGGGGGTAGAGACCCAGTACTTC.

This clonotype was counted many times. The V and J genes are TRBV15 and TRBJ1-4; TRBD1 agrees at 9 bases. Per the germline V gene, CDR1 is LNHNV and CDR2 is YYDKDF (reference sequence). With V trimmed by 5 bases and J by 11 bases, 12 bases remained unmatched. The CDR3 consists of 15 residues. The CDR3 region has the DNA TGTGCCACCAGCCCCCAGGGACAGGGAGTGAGGAAACTGTTTTTT. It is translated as CATSPQGQGVRKLFF.

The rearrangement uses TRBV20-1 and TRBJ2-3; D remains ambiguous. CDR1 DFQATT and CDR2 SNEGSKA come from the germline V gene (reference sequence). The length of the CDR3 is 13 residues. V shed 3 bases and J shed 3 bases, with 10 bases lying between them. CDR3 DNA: TGCAGTGCTAGTCAGCAGGAAACAGATACGCAGTATTTT. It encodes CSASQQETDTQYF.

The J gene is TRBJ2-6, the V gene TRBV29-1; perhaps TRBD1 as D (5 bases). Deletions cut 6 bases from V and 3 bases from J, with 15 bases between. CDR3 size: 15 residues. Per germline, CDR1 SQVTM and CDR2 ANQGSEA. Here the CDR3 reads CSVTGVTHGANVLTF. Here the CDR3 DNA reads TGCAGCGTCACAGGTGTCACTCATGGGGCCAACGTCCTGACTTTC.

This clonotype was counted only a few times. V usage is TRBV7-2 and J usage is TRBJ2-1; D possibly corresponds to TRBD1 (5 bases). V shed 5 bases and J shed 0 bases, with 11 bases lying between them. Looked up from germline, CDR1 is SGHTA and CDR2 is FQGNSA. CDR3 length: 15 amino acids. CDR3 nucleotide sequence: TGTGCCAGCAGCGCGACAGCGAGCTCCTACAATGAGCAGTTCTTC. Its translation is CASSATASSYNEQFF.

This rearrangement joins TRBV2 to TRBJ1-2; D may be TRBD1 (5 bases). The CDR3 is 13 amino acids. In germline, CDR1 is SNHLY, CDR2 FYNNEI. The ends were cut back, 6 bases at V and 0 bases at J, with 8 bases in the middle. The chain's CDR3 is CASSGTANYGYTF. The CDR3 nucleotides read TGTGCCAGCAGCGGGACCGCTAACTATGGCTACACCTTC.